This T cell receptor beta chain came from a study of human T cells and chemical hapten exposure. On the study more broadly: Mostly female patients had alopecia areata, totalis or universalis. Per-sample TCR yield variability stemmed mainly from small pooled library volume differences.

The sample's time point: pre-sensitization, week 0. The treatment: therapeutic diphenylcyclopropenone sensitization with weekly scalp DPC. Each donor was an alopecia patient between 18 and 70 years of age who qualified for DPC. The CDR3 covers 12 residues. The germline V gene has CDR1 SGHKS and CDR2 YYEKEE (reference sequence). Trimming shortened V by 0 bases and J by 4 bases, and 4 bases separated the two germline ends. The study's library attached unique molecular identifiers to single cDNA molecules. In TCRdb, the RACE reads were re-called with MiXCR into one record per CDR3 protein. The sample yields a few hundred thousand distinct CDR3 sequences, about 5.4% seen once. This clonotype was observed at least ten times.

The chain recombines TRBV5-5 with TRBJ1-1, with D uncertain. The material was whole blood, obtained in connection with sensitization to the hapten diphenylcyclopropenone (DPC). The TCR sequence derives from a woman younger than 35 with alopecia areata. Some clones in this sample may be carry-over from other donors' samples. The CDR3 region is CASSLDSTEAFF. CDR3 in DNA: TGTGCCAGCAGCTTGGACTCCACTGAAGCTTTCTTT. The variable domain in full, with the rest retrieved from reference TRBV5-5 and TRBJ1-1, is DAGVTQSPTHLIKTRGQQVTLRCSPISGHKSVSWYQQVLGQGPQFIFQYYEKEERGRGNFPDRFSARQFPNYSSELNVNALLLGDSALYLCASSLDSTEAFFGQGTRLTVV.